This T cell receptor beta chain derives from a study of PD-1 blockade in classical Hodgkin lymphoma. Study-wide results and caveats: When nivolumab was started under 1 year after ASCT, patients were excluded.

V lost 0 bases to trimming and J lost 4 bases, with 6 bases between them. CDR1 SSHAT and CDR2 FNYEAQ come from the germline V gene (reference sequence). The CDR3 is 14 amino acids. This sample's time point: cycle 4 day 1 (C4D1), after less than seven weeks of nivolumab. There was relapse after autologous stem cell transplantation in every patient, and there was variation in brentuximab vedotin exposure. As to this clone: Its antigen remains unidentified.

Generated by immunoSEQ multiplex PCR, the TCRdb table keeps only in-frame clones and is missing some. This sample has 21,000 or so clones, with approximately 88% found just once. The sequence derives from a human donor with classical Hodgkin lymphoma. The chain recombines TRBV7-7 with TRBJ2-2; D perhaps matches TRBD1 (5 bases). This sample comprised peripheral blood mononuclear cells (PBMCs), obtained before the fourth cycle of nivolumab. The CDR3 sequence is CASSLAGLTGELFF. In DNA, the CDR3 is TGTGCCAGCAGCTTAGCGGGGCTCACCGGGGAGCTGTTTTTT. Variable domain in full (rest from reference TRBV7-7 and TRBJ2-2): GAGVSQSPRYKVTKRGQDVTLRCDPISSHATLYWYQQALGQGPEFLTYFNYEAQPDKSGLPSDRFSAERPEGSISTLTIQRTEQRDSAMYRCASSLAGLTGELFFGEGSRLTVL.